This T cell receptor beta chain was profiled in a study of blood T cell repertoires in COVID-19. Self-reported history from a screening survey and questionnaire set each donor's cohort. In the original workflow: From reference gene primer amplification, estimates of nucleated cell counts were derived. Clones were read by immunoSEQ multiplex PCR, and TCRdb kept only the in-frame ones, dropping some. The V and J calls and clone size were taken over from that table, and D and trimming were inferred from the DNA. The table includes about 230,000 clones, 87% detected once. Germline CDR1 LGHNA, CDR2 YNFKEQ. V was clipped by 1 base and J by 4 bases; unmatched bases: 2. There are 15 residues in the CDR3.

This rearrangement joins TRBV4-2 to TRBJ2-2, with 8 bases that match TRBD2. Sample: PBMCs or T cells enriched from blood (not recorded which). The sequence was obtained from a man younger than 40 who had recovered from COVID-19. The CDR3 region has the DNA TGTGCCAGCAGCCAAGGACTAGCGACCACCGGGGAGCTGTTTTTT. As protein: CASSQGLATTGELFF.